This passage covers 23 T cell receptor beta chains from one sample sequenced in a study of T cells in Graves' hyperthyroidism and ophthalmopathy (dated by TCRdb to about 2019). The library was prepared using multiplex PCR. TCRdb records Illumina HiSeq 2000 as the sequencer. The TCR beta CDR3 regions were amplified from RNA transcripts. For the first round of RT-PCR on the TCR CDR3, the HTBI primer set was used together with the Qiagen OneStep RT-PCR kit. TCRdb passed the public sequencing reads through fastp at Q25 and MiXCR, retaining productive beta sequences. A single entry per CDR3 protein holds the most common genes and DNA from its merged rows. For this sample there are around 600,000 distinct CDR3 sequences; roughly 15% appear just once. Under 15% of the sample is taken by the ten largest. Source material: blood. Source of these receptors: a woman between 50 and 59 years old with Graves' ophthalmopathy.

This clonotype has a count of ten or more. The CDR3 nucleotides are TGCAGTGCTAGGGCTAGCGGATACAATGAGCAGTTCTTC. Its protein product is CSARASGYNEQFF. This chain uses TRBV20-1 with TRBJ2-1; 7 bases align to TRBD2. Per the germline V gene, CDR1 is DFQATT and CDR2 is SNEGSKA (reference sequence). The V gene end was trimmed by 3 bases and the J gene end by 4 bases; junction bases not matched to a gene: 3. The length of the CDR3 is 13 residues.

At least ten counts were recorded for this clonotype. The chain joins TRBV12-3 or TRBV12-4 to TRBJ2-3; 8 positions match TRBD2. J lost 8 bases, V lost 2 bases, and 12 bases had no gene match. This CDR3 has 16 residues. The CDR3 DNA follows: TGTGCCAGCAGTTTAAGGGGAGCGGGAGTTGGCTTTACGCAGTATTTT. Protein product: CASSLRGAGVGFTQYF.

This clonotype was picked up one time. In DNA, the CDR3 is TGTGCTACCGGGACTCGGGGGGCAGATACGCAGTATTTT. It yields the protein CATGTRGADTQYF. J is TRBJ2-3 and V is TRBV12-3 or TRBV12-4; 7 bases line up with TRBD2. The CDR3 totals 13 residues.

This clonotype has at least ten counts. The chain has TRBV30 and TRBJ1-5, with 7 bases aligning to TRBD1. The germline V gene encodes CDR1 GTSNPN and CDR2 SVGIG (reference sequence). The J segment lost 2 bases and the V segment lost 1 base, leaving 8 bases of the junction unmatched. The CDR3 loop spans 16 amino acids. CDR3 nucleotide sequence: TGTGCCTGGAGTGATAACAGGGGTTTGGGCAATCAGCCCCAGCATTTT. The encoded protein is CAWSDNRGLGNQPQHF.

The chain uses TRBV5-1 and TRBJ1-6; D ambiguous. With 3 bases removed from V and 5 bases from J, the gap between germline ends came to 15 bases. The CDR3 runs to 16 residues. In germline, CDR1 is SGHRS, CDR2 YFSETQ. The DNA for the CDR3 is TGCGCCAGCAGCTACGACGGGCCGATGAATAATTCACCCCTCCACTTT. This sequence encodes CASSYDGPMNNSPLHF.

In its sample, this clonotype was seen a few times. This chain joins TRBV18 and TRBJ2-5; 7 bases map to TRBD2. This CDR3 contains 14 residues. In germline, CDR1 is KGHSH, CDR2 LQKENI. V lost 6 bases, J lost 1 base, and 5 bases stayed unmatched. The CDR3 here is CASSPGLRQETQYF. The CDR3 bases are TGTGCCAGCTCCCCGGGACTACGCCAAGAGACCCAGTACTTC. Using reference TRBV18 and TRBJ2-5 for the parts outside the CDR3, the full variable domain is NAGVMQNPRHLVRRRGQEARLRCSPMKGHSHVYWYRQLPEEGLKFMVYLQKENIIDESGMPKERFSAEFPKEGPSILRIQQVVRGDSAAYFCASSPGLRQETQYFGPGTRLLVL.

At least ten counts were recorded for this clonotype. The chain links TRBV7-2 to TRBJ2-2; TRBD2 aligns across 9 bases. With 3 bases clipped from V and 5 bases from J, the junction kept 4 bases outside the gene matches. CDR1 SGHTA and CDR2 FQGNSA come from the germline V gene. The CDR3 extends over 15 amino acids. CDR3 sequence: CASSLAGGRTGELFF. The CDR3 DNA follows: TGTGCCAGCAGCTTGGCGGGAGGGCGTACCGGGGAGCTGTTTTTT.

The sample holds many counts of this clonotype. The chain couples TRBV28 to TRBJ1-1; D not resolved. The CDR3 runs to 15 residues. Germline-derived CDR1 and CDR2 are MDHEN and SYDVKM. V lost 8 bases and J 0 bases, leaving 16 bases between the germline ends. The CDR3: CASLLRRMMNTEAFF. CDR3 coding DNA: TGTGCCAGCTTACTCAGACGTATGATGAACACTGAAGCTTTCTTT. Filled out from reference TRBV28 and TRBJ1-1, the complete variable domain reads DVKVTQSSRYLVKRTGEKVFLECVQDMDHENMFWYRQDPGLGLRLIYFSYDVKMKEKGDIPEGYSVSREKKERFSLILESASTNQTSMYLCASLLRRMMNTEAFFGQGTRLTVV.

The chain is built from TRBV7-3 and TRBJ2-1; D is undetermined. CDR1 and CDR2 from the germline V gene are SGHTA and FQGTGA. V was cut by 1 base and J by 6 bases, with 16 bases left in between. The CDR3 loop spans 16 amino acids. This chain's CDR3 is CASSLIPSSLPNEQFF. DNA for the CDR3: TGTGCCAGCAGCTTAATTCCTAGTAGTCTACCCAATGAGCAGTTCTTC. The full variable domain, with the rest looked up from reference TRBV7-3 and TRBJ2-1, is GAGVSQTPSNKVTEKGKYVELRCDPISGHTALYWYRQSLGQGPEFLIYFQGTGAADDSGLPNDRFFAVRPEGSVSTLKIQRTERGDSAVYLCASSLIPSSLPNEQFFGPGTRLTVL.

The chain carries TRBV20-1 and TRBJ2-1; tentative D call: TRBD2 (6 bases). V lost 1 base and J 3 bases, leaving 10 bases between the germline ends. The germline CDR1 and CDR2 sequences are DFQATT and SNEGSKA (reference sequence). This CDR3 is built from 14 residues. Written as DNA, the CDR3 is TGCAGTGCTAGAGGCGAGACTAGCTACAATGAGCAGTTCTTC. Translation gives CSARGETSYNEQFF.

The gene calls are TRBV27 and TRBJ1-3, with 8 bases lining up with TRBD1. Unmatched junction bases numbered 2, after V lost 3 bases and J lost 1 base. The CDR3 has 15 residues. Germline assignment: CDR1 MNHEY and CDR2 SMNVEV (reference sequence). CDR3 residues: CASSLTGESGNTIYF. The CDR3 DNA reads as TGTGCCAGCAGTTTGACAGGGGAGTCTGGAAACACCATATATTTT.

With respect to this clonotype: A much larger clone is a single base away; this may be a read error. The chain combines TRBV20-1 with TRBJ2-7; TRBD1 agrees at 7 bases. V was clipped by 4 bases and J by 8 bases; unmatched bases: 11. The length of the CDR3 is 13 residues. Germline V gene data show CDR1 as DFQATT and CDR2 as SNEGSKA (reference sequence). The chain's CDR3 is CSATQGDGYKQYF. The DNA of the CDR3 is TGCAGTGCTACCCAGGGGGATGGATACAAGCAGTACTTC.

The chain uses TRBV7-9 and TRBJ2-1; D gene uncertain. Germline V CDR1 and CDR2: SEHNR, FQNEAQ (reference sequence). V shed 5 bases and J shed 8 bases, with 19 bases lying between them. The CDR3 loop spans 15 amino acids. CDR3 sequence: CASSRPGQRTDEQFF. The CDR3 nucleotides are TGTGCCAGCAGCAGACCTGGGCAGAGGACCGATGAGCAGTTCTTC.

Many counts were recorded for this clonotype. The CDR3 sequence is CASSLSRNSETQYF. The CDR3 DNA sequence: TGTGCCAGCAGCTTATCTCGCAATAGCGAGACCCAGTACTTC. The J gene is TRBJ2-5, the V gene TRBV11-2, with D hard to call. V gave up 2 bases and J gave up 5 bases, with 12 bases separating them. The CDR3 is made up of 14 amino acids. Looked up from germline, CDR1 is SGHAT and CDR2 is FQNNGV. The variable domain in full, with the rest retrieved from reference TRBV11-2 and TRBJ2-5, is EAGVAQSPRYKIIEKRQSVAFWCNPISGHATLYWYQQILGQGPKLLIQFQNNGVVDDSQLPKDRFSAERLKGVDSTLKIQPAKLEDSAVYLCASSLSRNSETQYFGPGTRLLVL.

This chain links TRBV29-1 with TRBJ2-2, with D unclear. The germline gives CDR1 SQVTM, CDR2 ANQGSEA. This CDR3 spans 14 amino acids. V dropped 4 bases and J dropped 4 bases, with 13 bases sitting between them. The CDR3 DNA follows: TGCAGCGTTGTGGAAGAGGAGATCACCGGGGAGCTGTTTTTT. Protein product: CSVVEEEITGELFF.

This clonotype was seen repeatedly, ten times or more. The V call is TRBV4-1, the J call TRBJ1-5; tentatively, D is TRBD1 (6 bases). Deletions cut 0 bases from V and 5 bases from J, with 14 bases between. Looked up from germline, CDR1 is MGHRA and CDR2 is YSYEKL. This CDR3 spans 16 amino acids. The CDR3 DNA is TGCGCCAGCAGCCAAGAAGGGAGGGCAGGGGATCAGCCCCAGCATTTT. Residues: CASSQEGRAGDQPQHF.

This clonotype appeared a few times. Just one base apart from a much larger clone, this may be a read error. The chain joins TRBV27 to TRBJ2-5, with 10 positions matching TRBD2. Germline trimming cut 1 base from V and 1 base from J; bases unmatched to any gene: 6. Germline values: CDR1 MNHEY, CDR2 SMNVEV (reference sequence). This CDR3 comprises 17 residues. This chain's CDR3 is CASSLFGLAEAQETQYF. The CDR3 DNA is TGTGCCAGCAGTTTATTCGGACTAGCGGAAGCCCAAGAGACCCAGTACTTC.

This chain uses TRBV3-1 with TRBJ2-6; 8 bases line up with TRBD1. Germline CDR1 reads LGHDT; CDR2 reads YNNKEL (reference sequence). The CDR3 spans 17 residues. V lost 6 bases, J lost 0 bases, and 7 bases stayed unmatched. CDR3 residues: CASRPGTGISGANVLTF. As DNA, the CDR3 is TGTGCCAGCAGGCCCGGGACAGGAATCTCTGGGGCCAACGTCCTGACTTTC.

This clonotype came up many times. The V and J genes are TRBV11-2 and TRBJ2-1; the match to TRBD2 covers 11 bases. The CDR3 is made up of 16 amino acids. Germline V gene data show CDR1 as SGHAT and CDR2 as FQNNGV. J was trimmed by 3 bases and V by 5 bases; bases with no gene match: 6. The CDR3 here is CASSLGLAGDYNEQFF. The CDR3 DNA reads TGTGCCAGCAGCCTTGGACTAGCGGGCGACTACAATGAGCAGTTCTTC. The full variable domain, with the rest looked up from reference TRBV11-2 and TRBJ2-1, is EAGVAQSPRYKIIEKRQSVAFWCNPISGHATLYWYQQILGQGPKLLIQFQNNGVVDDSQLPKDRFSAERLKGVDSTLKIQPAKLEDSAVYLCASSLGLAGDYNEQFFGPGTRLTVL.

Many counts were recorded for this clonotype. This chain joins TRBV12-3 or TRBV12-4 and TRBJ2-1, with 9 bases matching TRBD2. V lost 7 bases to trimming and J lost 9 bases; unmatched junction nucleotides: 13. This CDR3 is 15 amino acids long. The CDR3 bases are TGTGCCAGCATCCACAGCGGGAGGCCCTTGGTTGAGCAGTTCTTC. Translation gives CASIHSGRPLVEQFF.

This rearrangement joins TRBV5-6 to TRBJ2-6, with 11 bases matching TRBD2. V lost 0 bases and J lost 0; bases outside the gene matches: 2. CDR3 length equals 18 residues. The germline V gene encodes CDR1 SGHDT and CDR2 YYEEEE. The CDR3 protein is CASSLELAGDSGANVLTF. CDR3 coding DNA: TGTGCCAGCAGCTTGGAACTAGCGGGAGACTCTGGGGCCAACGTCCTGACTTTC.

This clonotype has a count of ten or more. The J gene is TRBJ2-6, the V gene TRBV7-6; unclear D gene. Germline values: CDR1 SGHVS, CDR2 FNYEAQ. The CDR3 covers 16 residues. V was cut by 1 base and J by 3 bases, with 10 bases left in between. The CDR3 nucleotides are TGTGCCAGCAGCTTAGGGGCGCTAAGTGGGGCCAACGTCCTGACTTTC. This codes for CASSLGALSGANVLTF.

V gene TRBV9 combines with J gene TRBJ1-3; D may be TRBD1 (5 bases). CDR3 length: 17 amino acids. CDR1 is SGDLS and CDR2 is YYNGEE in the germline V gene. V lost 0 bases and J lost 2, with 15 bases in between. CDR3 protein: CASSVGFLGPPGNTIYF. The CDR3 DNA reads TGTGCCAGCAGCGTAGGTTTCCTGGGACCTCCTGGAAACACCATATATTTT.